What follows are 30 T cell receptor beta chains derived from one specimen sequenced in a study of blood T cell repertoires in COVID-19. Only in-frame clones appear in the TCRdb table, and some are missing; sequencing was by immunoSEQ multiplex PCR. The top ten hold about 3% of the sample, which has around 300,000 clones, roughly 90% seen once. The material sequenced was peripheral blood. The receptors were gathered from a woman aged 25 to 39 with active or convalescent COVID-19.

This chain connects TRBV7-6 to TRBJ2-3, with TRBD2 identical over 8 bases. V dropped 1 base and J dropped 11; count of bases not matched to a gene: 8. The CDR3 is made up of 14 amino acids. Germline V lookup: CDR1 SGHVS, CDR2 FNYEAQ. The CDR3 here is CASSLVLAAPMQYF. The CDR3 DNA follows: TGTGCCAGCAGCTTAGTACTAGCGGCGCCTATGCAGTATTTT. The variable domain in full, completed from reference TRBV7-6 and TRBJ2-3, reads GAGVSQSPRYKVTKRGQDVALRCDPISGHVSLYWYRQALGQGPEFLTYFNYEAQQDKSGLPNDRFSAERPEGSISTLTIQRTEQRDSAMYRCASSLVLAAPMQYFGPGTRLTVL.

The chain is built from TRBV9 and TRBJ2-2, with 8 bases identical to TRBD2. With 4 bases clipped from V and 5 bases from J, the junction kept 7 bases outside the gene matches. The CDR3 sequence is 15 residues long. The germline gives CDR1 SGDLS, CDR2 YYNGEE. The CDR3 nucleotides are TGTGCCAGCAGCTTTTCGGGGGGGACTACCGGGGAGCTGTTTTTT. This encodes CASSFSGGTTGELFF.

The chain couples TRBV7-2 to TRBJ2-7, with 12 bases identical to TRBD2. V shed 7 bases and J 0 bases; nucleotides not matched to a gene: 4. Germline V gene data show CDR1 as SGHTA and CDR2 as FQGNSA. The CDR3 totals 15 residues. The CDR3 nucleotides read TGTGCCAGCATCGGACTAGCGGGGAGCTCCTACGAGCAGTACTTC. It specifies CASIGLAGSSYEQYF.

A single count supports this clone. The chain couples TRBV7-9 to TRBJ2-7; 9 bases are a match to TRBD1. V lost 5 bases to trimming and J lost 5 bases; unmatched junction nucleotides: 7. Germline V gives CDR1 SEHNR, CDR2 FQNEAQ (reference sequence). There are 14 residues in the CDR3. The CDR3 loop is CASSPRDRDHEQYF. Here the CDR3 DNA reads TGTGCCAGCAGCCCCCGGGACAGGGACCACGAGCAGTACTTC.

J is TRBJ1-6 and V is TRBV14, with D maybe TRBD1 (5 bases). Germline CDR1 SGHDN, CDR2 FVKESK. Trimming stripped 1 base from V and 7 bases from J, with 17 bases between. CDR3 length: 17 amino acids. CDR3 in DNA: TGTGCCAGCAGCCAAGGGGGTGGGGGGTTGAGGAATTCACCCCTCCACTTT. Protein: CASSQGGGGLRNSPLHF.

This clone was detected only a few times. CDR3 nucleotides: TGTGCCAGCAGTTCACCACCCGGGACAGGGAGGCACGAGCAGTACTTC. Encoded protein: CASSSPPGTGRHEQYF. The V and J genes are TRBV6-5 and TRBJ2-7; 9 positions match TRBD1. The CDR3 is 16 amino acids. CDR1 and CDR2 from the germline V gene are MNHEY and SVGAGI. V dropped 4 bases and J dropped 5; count of bases not matched to a gene: 12.

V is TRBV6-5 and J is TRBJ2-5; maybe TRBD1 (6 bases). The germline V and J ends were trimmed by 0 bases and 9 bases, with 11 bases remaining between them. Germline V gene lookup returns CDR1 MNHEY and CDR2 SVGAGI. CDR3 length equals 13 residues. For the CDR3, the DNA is TGTGCCAGCAGTTACTCGACCCGACAGGCCCAGTACTTC. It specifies CASSYSTRQAQYF.

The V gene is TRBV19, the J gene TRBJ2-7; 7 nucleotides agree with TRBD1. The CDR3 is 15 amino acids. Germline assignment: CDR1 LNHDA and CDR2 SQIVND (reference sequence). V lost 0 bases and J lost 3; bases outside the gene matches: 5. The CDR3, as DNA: TGTGCCAGTAGTATAGAGGACAGGCCCGGCTACGAGCAGTACTTC. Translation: CASSIEDRPGYEQYF.

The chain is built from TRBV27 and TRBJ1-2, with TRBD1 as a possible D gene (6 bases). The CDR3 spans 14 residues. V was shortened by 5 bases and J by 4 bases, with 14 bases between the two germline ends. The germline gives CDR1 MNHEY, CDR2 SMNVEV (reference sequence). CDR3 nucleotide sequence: TGTGCCAGCAGTCGGGACGGACAGACCTATGGCTACACCTTC. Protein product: CASSRDGQTYGYTF.

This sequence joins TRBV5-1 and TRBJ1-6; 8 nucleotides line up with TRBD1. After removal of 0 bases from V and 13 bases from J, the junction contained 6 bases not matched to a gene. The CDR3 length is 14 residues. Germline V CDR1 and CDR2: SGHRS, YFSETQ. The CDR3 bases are TGCGCCAGCAGCTTGGATGGACAGGGAGCGCCCCTCCACTTT. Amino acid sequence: CASSLDGQGAPLHF.

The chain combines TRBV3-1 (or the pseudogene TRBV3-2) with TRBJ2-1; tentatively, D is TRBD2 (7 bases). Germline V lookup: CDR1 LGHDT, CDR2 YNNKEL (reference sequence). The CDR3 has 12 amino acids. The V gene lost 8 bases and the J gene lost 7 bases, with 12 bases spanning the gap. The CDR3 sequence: CASGEGVNEQFF. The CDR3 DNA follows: TGTGCCAGCGGGGAGGGGGTTAATGAGCAGTTCTTC.

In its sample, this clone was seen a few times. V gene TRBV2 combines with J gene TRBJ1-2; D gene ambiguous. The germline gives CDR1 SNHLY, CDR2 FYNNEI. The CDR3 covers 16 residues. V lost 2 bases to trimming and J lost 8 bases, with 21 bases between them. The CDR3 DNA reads TGTGCCAGCAGTGAAACCGGGAGCCGGGGAACGGGGGGCTACACCTTC. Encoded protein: CASSETGSRGTGGYTF.

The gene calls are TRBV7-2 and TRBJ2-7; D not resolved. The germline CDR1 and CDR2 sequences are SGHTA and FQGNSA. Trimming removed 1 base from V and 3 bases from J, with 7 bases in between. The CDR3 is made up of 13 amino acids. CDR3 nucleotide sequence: TGTGCCAGCAGCTTAGATCCAGTCTACGAGCAGTACTTC. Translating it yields CASSLDPVYEQYF.

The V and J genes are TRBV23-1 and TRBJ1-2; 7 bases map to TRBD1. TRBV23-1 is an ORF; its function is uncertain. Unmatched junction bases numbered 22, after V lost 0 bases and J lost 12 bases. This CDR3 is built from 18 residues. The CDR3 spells CASSQSPGGRLDARFNTF. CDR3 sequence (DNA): TGCGCCAGCAGTCAATCCCCAGGGGGGCGCTTGGATGCCCGGTTCAACACCTTC.

The CDR3: CASSRQTGDEQFF. In DNA form, the CDR3 reads TGTGCCAGCAGCAGGCAGACAGGGGATGAGCAGTTCTTC. V usage is TRBV7-3 and J usage is TRBJ2-1, with 8 bases identical to TRBD1. Germline V gene data show CDR1 as SGHTA and CDR2 as FQGTGA. The J segment lost 8 bases and the V segment lost 5 bases, leaving 5 bases of the junction unmatched. The CDR3 runs 13 residues.

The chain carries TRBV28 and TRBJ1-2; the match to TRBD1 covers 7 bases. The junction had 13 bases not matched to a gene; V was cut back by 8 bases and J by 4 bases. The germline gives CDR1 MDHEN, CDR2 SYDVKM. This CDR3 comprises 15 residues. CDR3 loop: CASRLGLGQTYGYTF. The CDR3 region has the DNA TGTGCCAGCCGGTTGGGCCTGGGACAGACCTATGGCTACACCTTC.

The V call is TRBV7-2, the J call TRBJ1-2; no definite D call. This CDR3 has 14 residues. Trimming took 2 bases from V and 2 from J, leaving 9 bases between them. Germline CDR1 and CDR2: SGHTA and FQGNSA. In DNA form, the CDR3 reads TGTGCCAGCAGCTTATCCGGGATGAACTATGGCTACACCTTC. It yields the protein CASSLSGMNYGYTF.

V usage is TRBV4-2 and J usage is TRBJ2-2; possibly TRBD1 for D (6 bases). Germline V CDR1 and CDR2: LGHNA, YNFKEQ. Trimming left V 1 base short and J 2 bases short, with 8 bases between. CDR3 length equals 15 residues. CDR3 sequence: CASSQGGLNTGELFF. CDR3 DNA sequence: TGTGCCAGCAGCCAAGGGGGGCTCAACACCGGGGAGCTGTTTTTT.

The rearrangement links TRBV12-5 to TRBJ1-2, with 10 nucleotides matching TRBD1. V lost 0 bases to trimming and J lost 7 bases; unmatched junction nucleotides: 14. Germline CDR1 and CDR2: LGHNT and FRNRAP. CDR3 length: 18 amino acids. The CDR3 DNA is TGTGCTAGTGGTTTGGTACTTCCGACAGGGGGCGCGGCAGGTGGCTACACCTTC. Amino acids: CASGLVLPTGGAAGGYTF.

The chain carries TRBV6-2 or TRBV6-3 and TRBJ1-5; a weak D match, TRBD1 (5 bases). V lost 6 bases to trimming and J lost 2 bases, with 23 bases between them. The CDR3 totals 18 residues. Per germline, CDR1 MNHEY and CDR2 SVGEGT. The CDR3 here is CASSPTAYRIGRNQPQHF. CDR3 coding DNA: TGTGCCAGCAGCCCCACGGCTTACAGGATTGGGCGCAATCAGCCCCAGCATTTT.

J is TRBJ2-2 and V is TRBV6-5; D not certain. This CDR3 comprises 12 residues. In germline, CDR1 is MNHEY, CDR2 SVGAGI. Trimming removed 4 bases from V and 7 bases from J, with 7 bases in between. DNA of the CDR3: TGTGCCAGCAGTTTGCGTCGCGGGGAGCTGTTTTTT. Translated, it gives CASSLRRGELFF.

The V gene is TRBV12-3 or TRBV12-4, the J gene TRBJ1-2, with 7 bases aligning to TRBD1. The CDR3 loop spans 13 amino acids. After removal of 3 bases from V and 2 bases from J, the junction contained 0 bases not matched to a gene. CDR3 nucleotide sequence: TGTGCCAGCAGTTTGACAGGGAACTATGGCTACACCTTC. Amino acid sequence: CASSLTGNYGYTF.

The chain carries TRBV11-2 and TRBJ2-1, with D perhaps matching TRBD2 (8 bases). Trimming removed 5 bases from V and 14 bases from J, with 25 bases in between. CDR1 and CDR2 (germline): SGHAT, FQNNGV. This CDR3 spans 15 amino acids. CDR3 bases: TGTGCCAGCAGCACGGGAGGGTCAGGGGGACTCGGGGAGTTCTTC. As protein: CASSTGGSGGLGEFF.

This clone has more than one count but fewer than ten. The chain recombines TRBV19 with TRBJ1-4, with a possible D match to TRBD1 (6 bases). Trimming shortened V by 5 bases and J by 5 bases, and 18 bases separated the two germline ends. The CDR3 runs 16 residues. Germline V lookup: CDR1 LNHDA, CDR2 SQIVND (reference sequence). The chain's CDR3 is CASSPLPPGENEKLFF. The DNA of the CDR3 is TGTGCCAGTAGTCCTCTCCCACCAGGGGAAAATGAAAAACTGTTTTTT.

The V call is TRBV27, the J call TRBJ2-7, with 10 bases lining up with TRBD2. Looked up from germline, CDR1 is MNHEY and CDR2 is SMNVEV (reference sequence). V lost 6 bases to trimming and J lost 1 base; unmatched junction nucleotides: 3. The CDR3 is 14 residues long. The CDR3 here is CASSSTSGSYEQYF. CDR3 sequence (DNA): TGTGCCAGCAGCTCGACTAGCGGGTCCTACGAGCAGTACTTC.

CDR3 region: CASSYQQGLSYGYTF. CDR3 nucleotides: TGTGCCAGCAGTTACCAGCAGGGCCTCTCCTATGGCTACACCTTC. The gene calls are TRBV6-6 and TRBJ1-2; tentatively, D is TRBD1 (5 bases). The CDR3 has 15 amino acids. CDR1 is MNHNY and CDR2 is SVGAGI in the germline V gene (reference sequence). Deletions cut 2 bases from V and 4 bases from J, with 14 bases between.

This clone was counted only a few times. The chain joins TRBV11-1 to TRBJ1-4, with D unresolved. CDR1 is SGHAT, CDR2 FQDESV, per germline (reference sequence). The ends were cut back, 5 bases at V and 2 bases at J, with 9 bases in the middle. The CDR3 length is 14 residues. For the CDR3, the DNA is TGTGCCAGCAGCGCCGGGAGGACTAATGAAAAACTGTTTTTT. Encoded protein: CASSAGRTNEKLFF.

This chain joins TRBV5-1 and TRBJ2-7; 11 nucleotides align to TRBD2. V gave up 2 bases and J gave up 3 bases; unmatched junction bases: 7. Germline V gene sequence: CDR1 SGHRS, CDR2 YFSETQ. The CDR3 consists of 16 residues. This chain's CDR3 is CASSFGPTSGGYEQYF. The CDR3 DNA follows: TGCGCCAGCAGCTTCGGACCTACTAGCGGGGGCTACGAGCAGTACTTC.

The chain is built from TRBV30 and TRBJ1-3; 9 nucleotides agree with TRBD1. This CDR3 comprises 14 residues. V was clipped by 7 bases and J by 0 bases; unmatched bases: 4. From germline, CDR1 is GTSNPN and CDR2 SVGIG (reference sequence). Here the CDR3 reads CALGQGTSGNTIYF. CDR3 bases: TGTGCCTTGGGACAGGGCACCTCTGGAAACACCATATATTTT.

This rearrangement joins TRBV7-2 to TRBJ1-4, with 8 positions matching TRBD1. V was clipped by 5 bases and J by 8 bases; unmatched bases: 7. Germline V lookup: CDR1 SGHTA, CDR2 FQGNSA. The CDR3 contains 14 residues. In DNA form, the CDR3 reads TGTGCCAGCAGCCTGACAGGGGTCCGCGAAAAACTGTTTTTT. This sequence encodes CASSLTGVREKLFF. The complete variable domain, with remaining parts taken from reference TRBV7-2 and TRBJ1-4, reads GAGVSQSPSNKVTEKGKDVELRCDPISGHTALYWYRQSLGQGLEFLIYFQGNSAPDKSGLPSDRFSAERTGGSVSTLTIQRTQQEDSAVYLCASSLTGVREKLFFGSGTQLSVL.